This is a list of T cell receptor beta chains from one sample in a study of shared clonotypes between healthy human individuals. TCRdb's copy holds only in-frame clones and misses some; the assay was immunoSEQ multiplex PCR. The sample includes around 2,000,000 clones, approximately 94% of them seen just once. The source material was naive CD8+ T cells sorted from blood. These receptors were collected from a man aged 18 to 35 in good health. Both conserved end residues are trimmed from each CDR3. Expanded clones get a size class; other rows say once, few or many, or leave the size out.

clone_size v_call cdr3_aa
NA TRBV5-1 ASSLASRDRGPGEKLF
NA TRBV11-2 ASSPSRGRGEQY
NA TRBV13 ASSLAPRDTEAF
NA TRBV4-1 ASSPPEGRSYEQY
NA TRBV4-1 ASSYGTGSYEQY
NA TRBV6-6 ASSRAWGPAASEQF
NA TRBV27 ASSYTGTRGTGELF
NA TRBV11-1 ASSPFRSGGIYEQY
NA TRBV9 ASSVGFGGGTHNEQF
few TRBV5-6 ASSEYRDRDNYGYT
once TRBV5-1 ASSFAGGLDNEQF
NA TRBV5-1 ASSQRTASTDTQY
NA TRBV27 ASSSLGTEAF
NA TRBV5-1 ASSPEGGLAEEGYNEQF
NA TRBV6-1 ASSESSYSYEQY
NA TRBV4-3 ASSQDRANSGNTIY
once TRBV5-1 ASSFLAGGEQETQY
NA TRBV13 ASSSASYEQY
NA TRBV9 ASTAWGQDPNTGELF
NA TRBV9 ASSHHFTGTEYNEQF
NA TRBV2 ASSGIRGFPNGYT
NA TRBV2 ASSEGPSGHYEQY
once TRBV30 AWSVGNSYEQY
once TRBV29-1 SVEDRTNGKLF
NA TRBV14 ASSLAGARNEQF
NA TRBV6-1 ASSDPGQGGRSPLH
NA TRBV27 ASSVGGSNQPQH
NA TRBV11-2 ASSLGGGPGEQY
NA TRBV4-1 ASSQVDNSNQPQH
NA TRBV6-1 ASSEAVQETQY
NA TRBV11-2 ASSLRGPYEQY
NA TRBV29-1 SVEDLGYEQY
NA TRBV9 ASSVAGGPVGELF
NA TRBV30 ACSGTSGGQQF
NA TRBV7-9 ASSHTGTTTADTQY
NA TRBV11-1 ASSFLWGYEQY
NA TRBV7-9 ASSLDPGQGAVGNTIY
NA TRBV27 ASGGQGSNQPQH
NA TRBV7-9 ASSQSPTDYEQY
NA TRBV5-1 ASSFGATSSYEQY
NA TRBV7-9 ASSSIPGLAEDEQF
NA TRBV27 ASSLRTGLSSTNEKLF
NA TRBV9 ASQGGGTGELF
NA TRBV2 ASSDPRGHQETQY
NA TRBV10-3 AMAPGLGDGYT
NA TRBV10-1 ASRMSRGRKDNEQF
NA TRBV5-1 ASSFAPGNEQF
NA TRBV19 ASSILAGGTDTQY
NA TRBV2 ASSDQGNTEAF
NA TRBV9 ASSVALAGETDTQY
NA TRBV19 ASSMTGSLYGYEQY
NA TRBV4-1 ASSRTSGSGDEQY
NA TRBV6-5 ASSLQSYNEQF
NA TRBV7-9 ASSEGDYSYNEQF
NA TRBV4-1 ASSQDRWPRSEQY
NA TRBV6-5 ASSYSGDGYT
NA TRBV5-4 ASSSPDRGLDEQY
NA TRBV5-4 ASSYVKDGYT
NA TRBV27 ASRLGEGYGYT